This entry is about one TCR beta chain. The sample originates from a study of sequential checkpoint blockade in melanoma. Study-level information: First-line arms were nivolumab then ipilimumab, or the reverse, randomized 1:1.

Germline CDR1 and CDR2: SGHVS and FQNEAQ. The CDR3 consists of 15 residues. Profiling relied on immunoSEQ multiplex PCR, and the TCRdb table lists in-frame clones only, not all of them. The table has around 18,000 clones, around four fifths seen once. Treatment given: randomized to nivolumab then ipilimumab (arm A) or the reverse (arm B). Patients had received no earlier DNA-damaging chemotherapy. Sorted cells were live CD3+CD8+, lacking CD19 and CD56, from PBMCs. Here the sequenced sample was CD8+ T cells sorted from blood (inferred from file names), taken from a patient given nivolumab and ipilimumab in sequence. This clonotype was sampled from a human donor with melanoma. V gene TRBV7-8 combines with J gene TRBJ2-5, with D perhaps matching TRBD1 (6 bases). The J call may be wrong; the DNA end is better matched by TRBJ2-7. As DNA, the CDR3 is TGTGCCAGCAGCTTAGCGAACAGGGTAGGAGACGAGCAGTACTTC. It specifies CASSLANRVGDEQYF.